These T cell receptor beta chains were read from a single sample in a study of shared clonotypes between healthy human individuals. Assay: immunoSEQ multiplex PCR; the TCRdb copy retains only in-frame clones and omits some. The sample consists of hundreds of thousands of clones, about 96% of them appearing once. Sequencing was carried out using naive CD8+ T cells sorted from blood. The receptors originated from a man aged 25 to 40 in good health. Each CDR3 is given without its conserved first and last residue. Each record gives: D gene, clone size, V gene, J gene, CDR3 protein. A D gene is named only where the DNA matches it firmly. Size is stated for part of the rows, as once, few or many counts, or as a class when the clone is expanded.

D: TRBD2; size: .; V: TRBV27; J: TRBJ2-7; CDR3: ASRPKGLAGRIGFYEQY
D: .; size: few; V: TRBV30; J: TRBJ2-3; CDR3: AWSLTTTSTDTQY
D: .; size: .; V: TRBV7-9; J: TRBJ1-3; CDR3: ASSLVRDPGNTIY
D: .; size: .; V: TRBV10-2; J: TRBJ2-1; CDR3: ASSELRDLYEQF
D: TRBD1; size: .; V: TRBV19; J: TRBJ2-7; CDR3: ASSVDRGGYEQY
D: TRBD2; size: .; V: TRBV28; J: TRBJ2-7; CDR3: ASSRPSGKREQY
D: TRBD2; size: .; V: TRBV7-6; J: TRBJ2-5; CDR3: ASRAGGYQETQY
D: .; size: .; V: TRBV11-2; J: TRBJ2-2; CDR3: ASSFTGAGELF
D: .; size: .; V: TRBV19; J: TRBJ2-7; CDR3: ASPTLTGTHYEQY
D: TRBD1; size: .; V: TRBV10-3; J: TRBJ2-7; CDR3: AISEVGGGHEQY
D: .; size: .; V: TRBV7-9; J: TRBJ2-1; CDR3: ASSLTGSQQF
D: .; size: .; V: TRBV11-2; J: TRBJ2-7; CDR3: ASSLAFRGYEQY
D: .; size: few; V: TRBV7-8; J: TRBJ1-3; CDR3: ASSLVARVSGNTIY
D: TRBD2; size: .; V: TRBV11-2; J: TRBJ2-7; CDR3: ASSLPGLGAYEQY
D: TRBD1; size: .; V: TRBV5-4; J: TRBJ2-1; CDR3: ASSRQGAGYNEQF
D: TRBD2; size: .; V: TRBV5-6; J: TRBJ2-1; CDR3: ASSSGLAAHNEQF
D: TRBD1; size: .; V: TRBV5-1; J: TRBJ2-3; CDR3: ASSSRQGTTDTQY
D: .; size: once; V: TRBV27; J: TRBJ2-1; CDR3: ASSTRNLPSYNEQF
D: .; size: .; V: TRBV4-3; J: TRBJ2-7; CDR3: ASSQDSSPSYEQY
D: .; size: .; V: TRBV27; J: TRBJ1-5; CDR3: ASRITGGNQPQH
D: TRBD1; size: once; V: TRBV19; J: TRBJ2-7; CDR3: ASSISRTGALEQY
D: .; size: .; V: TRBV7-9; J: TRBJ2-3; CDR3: ASSLPGVWDTQY